The 20 T cell receptor beta chains given below trace back to one sample, sequenced in a study of CD8+ T cells in alopecia areata. cDNA serving as the sequencing template came from extracted, reverse transcribed RNA. Sequencing was performed with immunoSEQ multiplex PCR; in TCRdb, only in-frame clones are kept and a portion is missing. The sample has about 130,000 clones, more than 40% seen once. Here the sequenced sample was CD8+ T cells sorted from blood, taken at week 0. Source of these receptors: a human donor with alopecia areata.

In its sample, this clone was seen a few times. This chain joins TRBV5-1 and TRBJ2-3, with 9 bases lining up with TRBD2. This CDR3 has 15 amino acids. Germline V gene data show CDR1 as SGHRS and CDR2 as YFSETQ. V lost 5 bases to trimming and J lost 2 bases; unmatched junction nucleotides: 6. CDR3 residues: CASRERGAPTDTQYF. The CDR3 DNA reads TGCGCCAGCAGAGAGCGGGGGGCACCCACAGATACGCAGTATTTT.

J is TRBJ2-7 and V is TRBV9, with D perhaps TRBD1 or TRBD2 (5 bases each). Trimming shortened V by 4 bases and J by 5 bases, and 19 bases separated the two germline ends. The CDR3 is made up of 15 amino acids. Germline CDR1 and CDR2: SGDLS and YYNGEE. CDR3: CASSPYSDLGDEQYF. CDR3 nucleotides: TGTGCCAGCAGCCCCTATAGCGACCTGGGGGACGAGCAGTACTTC.

There are a few counts of this clone. The chain links TRBV7-3 to TRBJ2-3; no reliable D call. The CDR3 is 16 residues long. Looked up from germline, CDR1 is SGHTA and CDR2 is FQGTGA. Trimming cost V 1 base and J 5 bases, with 16 bases left between them. The CDR3 loop is CASSLIVSSSGDTQYF. In DNA, the CDR3 is TGTGCCAGCAGCTTAATCGTGTCGTCTAGTGGAGATACGCAGTATTTT.

V gene TRBV2 combines with J gene TRBJ2-7; tentatively, D is TRBD1 (5 bases). There are 15 residues in the CDR3. The germline V gene encodes CDR1 SNHLY and CDR2 FYNNEI. Trimming shortened V by 7 bases and J by 2 bases, and 18 bases separated the two germline ends. This CDR3 is CASKMTESLAYEQYF. DNA of the CDR3: TGTGCCAGCAAAATGACAGAATCTCTAGCCTACGAGCAGTACTTC.

Judged by abundance, this clone is large. This chain connects TRBV7-8 to TRBJ1-6, with 7 bases identical to TRBD1. The CDR3 is made up of 13 amino acids. With 5 bases clipped from V and 8 bases from J, the junction kept 3 bases outside the gene matches. Germline-derived CDR1 and CDR2 are SGHVS and FQNEAQ. Here the CDR3 reads CASSDTGDSPLHF. As DNA, the CDR3 is TGTGCCAGCAGCGACACAGGGGATTCACCCCTCCACTTT.

The rearrangement uses TRBV6-6 and TRBJ2-7, with D possibly called TRBD1 or TRBD2 (5 bases each). This CDR3 spans 12 amino acids. The ends were cut back, 8 bases at V and 0 bases at J, with 8 bases in the middle. Germline values: CDR1 MNHNY, CDR2 SVGAGI (reference sequence). The CDR3 spells CASRDGSYEQYF. CDR3 in DNA: TGTGCCAGCCGGGACGGCTCCTACGAGCAGTACTTC.

This clone was seen more than once but under ten times. The V and J genes are TRBV29-1 and TRBJ2-1, with 12 bases aligning to TRBD2. CDR1 is SQVTM and CDR2 is ANQGSEA in the germline V gene. V shed 2 bases and J 6 bases; nucleotides not matched to a gene: 5. The CDR3 length is 15 residues. The CDR3 protein is CSVELLAGGLNEQFF. DNA of the CDR3: TGCAGCGTTGAACTCCTAGCGGGGGGGCTCAATGAGCAGTTCTTC.

The rearrangement joins TRBV15 to TRBJ1-5; D gene ambiguous. CDR3 length: 12 residues. Trimming took off 6 bases at V and 4 bases at J, with 7 bases between the two ends. CDR1 LNHNV and CDR2 YYDKDF come from the germline V gene (reference sequence). The CDR3 loop is CATREENQPQHF. The CDR3 nucleotides read TGTGCCACCAGGGAGGAAAATCAGCCCCAGCATTTT. The whole variable domain, filled in from reference TRBV15 and TRBJ1-5, reads DAMVIQNPRYQVTQFGKPVTLSCSQTLNHNVMYWYQQKSSQAPKLLFHYYDKDFNNEADTPDNFQSRRPNTSFCFLDIRSPGLGDTAMYLCATREENQPQHFGDGTRLSIL.

The genes are TRBV30 and TRBJ1-6, with D uncertain. CDR1 is GTSNPN, CDR2 SVGIG, per germline (reference sequence). This CDR3 region has 15 residues. The ends were cut back, 2 bases at V and 8 bases at J, with 16 bases in the middle. As DNA, the CDR3 is TGTGCCTGGAGTCACGAGAACGTCGCCTATTCACCCCTCCACTTT. Its protein is CAWSHENVAYSPLHF. The full variable domain, with the rest looked up from reference TRBV30 and TRBJ1-6, is SQTIHQWPATLVQPVGSPLSLECTVEGTSNPNLYWYRQAAGRGLQLLFYSVGIGQISSEVPQNLSASRPQDRQFILSSKKLLLSDSGFYLCAWSHENVAYSPLHFGNGTRLTVT.

The rearrangement joins TRBV9 to TRBJ1-1; D gene uncertain. Between the trimmed V and J ends, which lost 4 bases and 6 bases, there was a span of 10 bases. Germline-derived CDR1 and CDR2 are SGDLS and YYNGEE. CDR3 length: 12 residues. CDR3 amino acids: CASSPHPAEAFF. CDR3 nucleotides: TGTGCCAGCAGCCCTCACCCGGCTGAAGCTTTCTTT.

Details on this clone: The junction does not match germline at one end; this may be a read error. The chain joins TRBV29-1 to TRBJ1-1; unclear D gene. CDR3 size: 15 residues. The germline CDR1 and CDR2 sequences are SQVTM and ANQGSEA. CDR3: CSVEVPSVWMDEALF. Here the CDR3 DNA reads TGCAGCGTTGAGGTCCCCTCTGTGTGGATGGATGAAGCTCTCTTT.

This sequence joins TRBV2 and TRBJ1-2; unclear D gene. Germline V gene data show CDR1 as SNHLY and CDR2 as FYNNEI. The CDR3 is made up of 12 amino acids. V shed 9 bases and J shed 5 bases, with 13 bases lying between them. CDR3 residues: CARQESRYGYTF. The CDR3, as DNA: TGTGCCAGACAAGAGTCGCGATATGGCTACACCTTC.

The rearrangement links TRBV2 to TRBJ2-7; 7 bases match TRBD2. V lost 3 bases, J lost 2 bases, and 7 bases stayed unmatched. The CDR3 covers 15 residues. Germline assignment: CDR1 SNHLY and CDR2 FYNNEI. The chain's CDR3 is CASSDLAASAYEQYF. The CDR3 nucleotides read TGTGCCAGCAGTGACCTAGCGGCCTCCGCCTACGAGCAGTACTTC.

The rearrangement links TRBV28 to TRBJ2-1; 9 bases line up with TRBD2. The CDR3 contains 16 residues. Losses at the gene ends were 2 bases for V and 5 bases for J; bases not matched to a gene: 7. Per germline, CDR1 MDHEN and CDR2 SYDVKM. The CDR3 reads CASSLPLAGSNNEQFF. The CDR3 nucleotides are TGTGCCAGCAGTTTACCTCTAGCGGGGTCGAACAATGAGCAGTTCTTC. The variable domain in full, with the rest retrieved from reference TRBV28 and TRBJ2-1, is DVKVTQSSRYLVKRTGEKVFLECVQDMDHENMFWYRQDPGLGLRLIYFSYDVKMKEKGDIPEGYSVSREKKERFSLILESASTNQTSMYLCASSLPLAGSNNEQFFGPGTRLTVL.

This clone was recorded a few times. The V and J genes are TRBV29-1 and TRBJ2-1; 7 bases are a match to TRBD2. The CDR3 is 14 amino acids. CDR1 is SQVTM, CDR2 ANQGSEA, per germline. The V segment lost 5 bases and the J segment 0 bases; nucleotides outside the gene matches: 4. CDR3 protein: CSVWGGTSYNEQFF. The CDR3, as DNA: TGCAGCGTTTGGGGGGGTACCTCCTACAATGAGCAGTTCTTC.

The chain links TRBV29-1 to TRBJ1-4; TRBD1 matches 10 bases. V lost 6 bases, J lost 6 bases, and 4 bases stayed unmatched. The germline V gene has CDR1 SQVTM and CDR2 ANQGSEA. The CDR3 runs to 13 residues. CDR3 sequence (DNA): TGCAGCGTCATCGGGACAGGGGATGAAAAACTGTTTTTT. Translating it yields CSVIGTGDEKLFF.

The chain links TRBV6-5 to TRBJ2-6; D unresolved. The germline V gene encodes CDR1 MNHEY and CDR2 SVGAGI. The V end was cut by 7 bases, the J end by 0 bases, with 10 bases between. The CDR3 totals 15 residues. The CDR3 region is CASTDNPSGANVLTF. The CDR3 region has the DNA TGTGCCAGCACCGACAATCCCTCTGGGGCCAACGTCCTGACTTTC.

The chain has TRBV29-1 and TRBJ2-7; perhaps D is TRBD1 or TRBD2 (5 bases each). In germline, CDR1 is SQVTM, CDR2 ANQGSEA. Deletions cut 7 bases from V and 5 bases from J, with 18 bases between. The CDR3 runs to 13 residues. CDR3 loop: CSARGIGTDEQYF. The CDR3, as DNA: TGCAGCGCCCGAGGTATAGGGACGGACGAGCAGTACTTC.

The rearrangement uses TRBV10-3 and TRBJ2-3, with D possibly matching TRBD2 (7 bases). This CDR3 spans 15 amino acids. Trimming shortened V by 2 bases and J by 12 bases, and 21 bases separated the two germline ends. Germline V gene sequence: CDR1 ENHRY, CDR2 SYGVKD. CDR3 sequence (DNA): TGTGCCATCAGTGAGACTGGCGGGGGCCTCGAGAAACAGTATTTT. Translated, it gives CAISETGGGLEKQYF.

This chain connects TRBV7-6 to TRBJ1-2, with D possibly matching TRBD1 (6 bases). V shed 8 bases and J shed 7 bases, with 17 bases lying between them. The CDR3 covers 13 residues. Germline-derived CDR1 and CDR2 are SGHVS and FNYEAQ. This chain's CDR3 is CASSEGGTFGYTF. The CDR3 coding sequence is TGTGCCAGCTCGGAAGGGGGGACCTTTGGCTACACCTTC.